This TCR beta chain is drawn from a study of blood T cell repertoires in COVID-19. Whole-study context: Researchers got acute and convalescent COVID-19 samples from the United States, Italy and Spain. Nucleic acid was either cDNA or gDNA, and it came from T cells, B-cell-depleted T cells, or PBMCs.

In the original workflow: Reference gene primer amplification in the assay estimated nucleated cell counts. Produced via immunoSEQ multiplex PCR; TCRdb's table is partial and in-frame only. The V and J calls and clone size come from that table; D and trimming were worked out from the DNA. The table shows fewer than 120,000 clones, with approximately 82% occurring only once. This CDR3 spans 15 amino acids. The V and J ends lost 4 bases and 6 bases, in that order; junction bases with no gene match: 9. Looked up from germline, CDR1 is MDHEN and CDR2 is SYDVKM. The chain recombines TRBV28 with TRBJ2-7; the match to TRBD2 covers 10 bases. The sequence came from a woman over 75 with acute or convalescent COVID-19. Sequencing was performed on peripheral blood. The CDR3 DNA reads TGTGCCAGCAGTTCCCTAGCGGGAGTCGGAGCCGAGCAGTACTTC. Its translation: CASSSLAGVGAEQYF.